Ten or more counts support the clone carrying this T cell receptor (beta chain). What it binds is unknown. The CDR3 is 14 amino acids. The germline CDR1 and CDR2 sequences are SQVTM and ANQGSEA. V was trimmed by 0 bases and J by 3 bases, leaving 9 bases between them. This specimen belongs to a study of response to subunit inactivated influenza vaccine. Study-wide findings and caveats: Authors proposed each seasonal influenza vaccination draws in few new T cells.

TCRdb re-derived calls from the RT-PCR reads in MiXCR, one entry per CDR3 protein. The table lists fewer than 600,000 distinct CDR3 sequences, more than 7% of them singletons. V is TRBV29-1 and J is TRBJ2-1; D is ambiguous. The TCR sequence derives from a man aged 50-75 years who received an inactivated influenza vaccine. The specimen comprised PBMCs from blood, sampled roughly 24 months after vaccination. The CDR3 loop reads CSVEDRRFYNEQFF. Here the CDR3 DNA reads TGCAGCGTTGAAGATAGGCGGTTCTACAATGAGCAGTTCTTC.